The 26 T cell receptor beta chains below were found in one sample sequenced in a study of blood T cells in healthy people across ages. Primers used in a second PCR of roughly 7 to 11 cycles were a sample-barcoded 5' primer and a J-beta primer mix. TCRdb reprocessed the 5' RACE reads with MiXCR, giving one entry per CDR3 protein. The sample yields some 1.4 million distinct CDR3 sequences, approximately 40% seen once. The sequenced sample was blood. The receptor source for this set is a woman between 18 and 29 years old in good health.

V is TRBV3-1 and J is TRBJ1-1, with 10 bases that match TRBD1. The CDR3 runs to 16 residues. Germline CDR1 and CDR2: LGHDT and YNNKEL (reference sequence). V was clipped by 5 bases and J by 0 bases; unmatched bases: 6. The CDR3 DNA is TGTGCCAGCAGCAAAGGGGACAGGGGCATGAACACTGAAGCTTTCTTT. It encodes CASSKGDRGMNTEAFF. Drawing the rest from reference TRBV3-1 and TRBJ1-1, the complete variable domain is DTAVSQTPKYLVTQMGNDKSIKCEQNLGHDTMYWYKQDSKKFLKIMFSYNNKELIINETVPNRFSPKSPDKAHLNLHINSLELGDSAVYFCASSKGDRGMNTEAFFGQGTRLTVV.

The chain couples TRBV30 to TRBJ2-7; the match to TRBD2 covers 12 bases. Unmatched junction bases numbered 13, after V lost 0 bases and J lost 1 base. This CDR3 is 19 amino acids long. Per germline, CDR1 GTSNPN and CDR2 SVGIG (reference sequence). CDR3 sequence reads: CAWSVWRTSGKKGSYEQYF. In nucleotides, the CDR3 is TGTGCCTGGAGTGTTTGGAGGACTAGCGGGAAAAAGGGATCCTACGAGCAGTACTTC.

This clonotype has just a few counts. The rearrangement uses TRBV14 and TRBJ2-1, with a possible D match to TRBD2 (6 bases). V was shortened by 2 bases and J by 4 bases, with 15 bases between the two germline ends. This CDR3 comprises 16 residues. The germline V gene encodes CDR1 SGHDN and CDR2 FVKESK. The CDR3, as DNA: TGTGCCAGCAGCCAACTCGGGAGCGGAGGATACAATGAGCAGTTCTTC. Residues: CASSQLGSGGYNEQFF.

This clonotype came up once. A much larger clone differs by one base, so this may be a read error. The chain combines TRBV6-4 with TRBJ1-1; TRBD1 matches at 7 bases. The V segment lost 6 bases and the J segment 3 bases; nucleotides outside the gene matches: 7. Germline assignment: CDR1 MRHNA and CDR2 SNTAGT. The CDR3 sequence is 14 residues long. For the CDR3, the DNA is TGTGCCAGCAGGGCAACAGGGGAGCACACTGAAGCTTTCTTT. It specifies CASRATGEHTEAFF.

The chain couples TRBV7-6 to TRBJ2-3; 13 nucleotides line up with TRBD2. Germline V gene data show CDR1 as SGHVS and CDR2 as FNYEAQ. This CDR3 is built from 21 residues. V trimming: 0 bases; J trimming: 3 bases; junction bases outside the gene matches: 15. CDR3 residues: CASSLAPRTSGSSGFTDTQYF. CDR3 nucleotide sequence: TGTGCCAGCAGCTTAGCGCCCCGGACTAGCGGGAGTAGTGGTTTTACAGATACGCAGTATTTT.

This clonotype was counted many times. The rearrangement uses TRBV7-2 and TRBJ2-5, with 8 bases aligning to TRBD2. Germline CDR1 reads SGHTA; CDR2 reads FQGNSA. V shed 4 bases and J 2 bases; nucleotides not matched to a gene: 3. This CDR3 region has 14 residues. CDR3 loop: CASSSSGYQETQYF. CDR3 nucleotides: TGTGCCAGCAGCTCTAGCGGGTATCAAGAGACCCAGTACTTC.

For this clonotype: A much larger clone differs from this one at a single base, so this may be a read error. V and J are TRBV20-1 and TRBJ2-7, with 8 nucleotides matching TRBD2. The CDR3 totals 16 residues. From germline, CDR1 is DFQATT and CDR2 SNEGSKA (reference sequence). J was trimmed by 0 bases and V by 4 bases; bases with no gene match: 11. The CDR3 region is CSATSLAGRSSYEQYF. Written as DNA, the CDR3 is TGCAGTGCTACGAGTCTAGCGGGTAGGAGCTCCTACGAGCAGTACTTC.

The chain recombines TRBV12-3 or TRBV12-4 with TRBJ2-1; tentative D call: TRBD1 (6 bases). The CDR3 consists of 16 residues. Trimming left V 6 bases short and J 1 base short, with 16 bases between. The CDR3 nucleotides are TGTGCCAGCAGCCGCCCGGGGACACAATCCTACAATGAGCAGTTCTTC. Protein product: CASSRPGTQSYNEQFF.

This clonotype was picked up a small number of times. The V and J genes are TRBV12-3 or TRBV12-4 and TRBJ2-1; 10 nucleotides align to TRBD2. V lost 8 bases and J lost 6; bases outside the gene matches: 10. The CDR3 totals 15 residues. CDR3 residues: CASVWSSGGLNEQFF. The CDR3 nucleotides are TGTGCCAGCGTCTGGTCTAGCGGGGGCCTCAATGAGCAGTTCTTC.

Many counts were recorded for this clonotype. V usage is TRBV7-9 and J usage is TRBJ1-2; D call uncertain. V gave up 2 bases and J gave up 8 bases, with 15 bases separating them. This CDR3 is 14 amino acids long. Germline V gives CDR1 SEHNR, CDR2 FQNEAQ (reference sequence). This chain's CDR3 is CASSLTTSLGGYTF. CDR3 sequence (DNA): TGTGCCAGCAGCTTAACAACATCCCTCGGAGGCTACACCTTC.

The gene calls are TRBV7-9 and TRBJ1-1; D is ambiguous. This CDR3 region has 17 residues. Germline V CDR1 and CDR2: SEHNR, FQNEAQ (reference sequence). Trimming removed 4 bases from V and 0 bases from J, with 18 bases in between. In DNA, the CDR3 is TGTGCCAGCAGCTCCGCAGCCGGGCTGGCCATGAACACTGAAGCTTTCTTT. Its protein product is CASSSAAGLAMNTEAFF.

There are many counts of this clonotype. The chain carries TRBV10-2 and TRBJ2-3; D unresolved. CDR1 and CDR2 from the germline V gene are WSHSY and SAAADI. V dropped 2 bases and J dropped 2 bases, with 5 bases sitting between them. The CDR3 covers 13 residues. Here the CDR3 reads CASSEPPTDTQYF. For the CDR3, the DNA is TGCGCCAGCAGTGAGCCCCCCACAGATACGCAGTATTTT.

V gene TRBV20-1 combines with J gene TRBJ1-3; no firm D call. The CDR3 spans 13 residues. Germline CDR1 DFQATT, CDR2 SNEGSKA (reference sequence). V lost 3 bases and J 4 bases, leaving 10 bases between the germline ends. The CDR3 bases are TGCAGTGCTAGCCGGCCGGGGGGAAACACCATATATTTT. This translates into CSASRPGGNTIYF.

This clonotype has more than one count but fewer than ten. The chain links TRBV9 to TRBJ1-1; unclear D gene. V was cut by 0 bases and J by 4 bases, with 13 bases left in between. CDR1 and CDR2 from the germline V gene are SGDLS and YYNGEE. This CDR3 spans 15 amino acids. The CDR3 DNA sequence: TGTGCCAGCAGCGTAGTTAAGGGAGTGGGCACTGAAGCTTTCTTT. It codes for CASSVVKGVGTEAFF.

J is TRBJ1-5 and V is TRBV29-1, with 9 bases aligning to TRBD1. The CDR3 covers 13 residues. Germline values: CDR1 SQVTM, CDR2 ANQGSEA. The trim removed 7 bases at V and 4 bases at J, leaving 5 bases unmatched. CDR3 residues: CSARDRDNQPQHF. The DNA for the CDR3 is TGCAGCGCCCGGGACAGGGATAATCAGCCCCAGCATTTT. Looking up the rest from reference TRBV29-1 and TRBJ1-5 gives the full variable domain: SAVISQKPSRDICQRGTSLTIQCQVDSQVTMMFWYRQQPGQSLTLIATANQGSEATYESGFVIDKFPISRPNLTFSTLTVSNMSPEDSSIYLCSARDRDNQPQHFGDGTRLSIL.

This clonotype was picked up a small number of times. V and J are TRBV7-3 and TRBJ2-3, with 8 positions matching TRBD2. This CDR3 has 16 amino acids. V dropped 5 bases and J dropped 1; count of bases not matched to a gene: 8. Germline V lookup: CDR1 SGHTA, CDR2 FQGTGA. The CDR3, as DNA: TGTGCCAGCAGCCCCCTGGCGCGGGGGGGCACAGATACGCAGTATTTT. Its protein is CASSPLARGGTDTQYF.

The V and J genes are TRBV12-3 or TRBV12-4 and TRBJ1-5; D possibly corresponds to TRBD1 (6 bases). The length of the CDR3 is 14 residues. Trimming removed 6 bases at V and 4 bases at J, with 13 bases between. Here the CDR3 DNA reads TGTGCCAGCAGCAAGGGGGGGCGGAATCAGCCCCAGCATTTT. It yields the protein CASSKGGRNQPQHF.

This clonotype was seen only a few times. The V gene is TRBV10-3, the J gene TRBJ2-2, with TRBD2 identical over 10 bases. J gave up 1 base and V 4 bases, and 6 bases lay outside the gene matches. This CDR3 is 17 amino acids long. Germline loops: CDR1 ENHRY, CDR2 SYGVKD. The CDR3 DNA sequence: TGTGCCATCAGTGCACCGGGACTAGCGATGAACACCGGGGAGCTGTTTTTT. Its protein is CAISAPGLAMNTGELFF.

With respect to this clonotype: The junction differs from germline at one of its ends, possibly a read error. CDR3 sequence: CASSSNSEAFF. In DNA, the CDR3 is TGTGCCAGCAGTTCGAACAGTGAAGCTTTCTTT. The V and J genes are TRBV6-2 or TRBV6-3 and TRBJ1-1; D is unresolved. Germline V gene sequence: CDR1 MNHEY, CDR2 SVGEGT. This CDR3 spans 11 amino acids.

This clonotype was seen only a few times. The chain carries TRBV29-1 and TRBJ1-2, with TRBD1 matching 8 bases. Germline loops: CDR1 SQVTM, CDR2 ANQGSEA. The CDR3 is 13 amino acids. Trimming at V came to 8 bases and at J to 6 bases, leaving 11 bases not matched to a gene. Here the CDR3 reads CSIWTGNRNGYTF. CDR3 coding DNA: TGCAGCATCTGGACAGGGAACCGGAATGGCTACACCTTC.

V is TRBV5-1 and J is TRBJ2-1; D gene unclear. The CDR3 totals 15 residues. Trimming shortened V by 0 bases and J by 2 bases, and 9 bases separated the two germline ends. Looked up from germline, CDR1 is SGHRS and CDR2 is YFSETQ. The CDR3: CASSLVAATYNEQFF. The DNA of the CDR3 is TGCGCCAGCAGCTTGGTAGCTGCAACCTACAATGAGCAGTTCTTC. Combining the CDR3 with reference TRBV5-1 and TRBJ2-1 gives the whole variable domain KAGVTQTPRYLIKTRGQQVTLSCSPISGHRSVSWYQQTPGQGLQFLFEYFSETQRNKGNFPGRFSGRQFSNSRSEMNVSTLELGDSALYLCASSLVAATYNEQFFGPGTRLTVL.

The rearrangement links TRBV27 to TRBJ2-3; 7 nucleotides agree with TRBD1. Looked up from germline, CDR1 is MNHEY and CDR2 is SMNVEV (reference sequence). The CDR3 is made up of 16 amino acids. The junction had 13 bases not matched to a gene; V was cut back by 6 bases and J by 4 bases. The CDR3 DNA is TGTGCCAGCAGCCCAAGGGGGCAGTCGCCAGCAGATACGCAGTATTTT. Its translation: CASSPRGQSPADTQYF.

This chain connects TRBV6-1 to TRBJ2-1; 8 bases are a match to TRBD2. Losses at the gene ends were 0 bases for V and 0 bases for J; bases not matched to a gene: 1. Germline lookup yields CDR1 MNHNS and CDR2 SASEGT. The CDR3 has 16 residues. The CDR3 DNA follows: TGTGCCAGCAGTGAAGCCGGGACTAGCTCCTACAATGAGCAGTTCTTC. Amino acid sequence: CASSEAGTSSYNEQFF.

In its sample, this clonotype was seen a few times. The chain couples TRBV27 to TRBJ2-7; 10 bases align to TRBD1. Germline V gene sequence: CDR1 MNHEY, CDR2 SMNVEV (reference sequence). Trimming took 2 bases from V and 4 from J; bases not matched to a gene: 5. The CDR3 has 15 residues. The CDR3, as DNA: TGTGCCAGCAGTTTAAAGGGACAGGGGAGTTACGAGCAGTACTTC. This sequence encodes CASSLKGQGSYEQYF.

This clonotype has only a few counts. This rearrangement joins TRBV4-1 to TRBJ1-5; no clear D gene. The CDR3 has 14 residues. V lost 5 bases and J lost 4, with 12 bases in between. Germline CDR1 and CDR2: MGHRA and YSYEKL. The CDR3 protein is CASSSSNTNQPQHF. The CDR3, as DNA: TGCGCCAGCAGCTCCTCCAATACAAATCAGCCCCAGCATTTT.

The V call is TRBV12-3 or TRBV12-4, the J call TRBJ2-7, with TRBD2 matching over 9 bases. The CDR3 extends over 18 amino acids. V shed 0 bases and J 2 bases; nucleotides not matched to a gene: 11. Here the CDR3 DNA reads TGTGCCAGCAGTTTAGCTGGTCTAGCGGGACGGTCCGCCTACGAGCAGTACTTC. This sequence encodes CASSLAGLAGRSAYEQYF.